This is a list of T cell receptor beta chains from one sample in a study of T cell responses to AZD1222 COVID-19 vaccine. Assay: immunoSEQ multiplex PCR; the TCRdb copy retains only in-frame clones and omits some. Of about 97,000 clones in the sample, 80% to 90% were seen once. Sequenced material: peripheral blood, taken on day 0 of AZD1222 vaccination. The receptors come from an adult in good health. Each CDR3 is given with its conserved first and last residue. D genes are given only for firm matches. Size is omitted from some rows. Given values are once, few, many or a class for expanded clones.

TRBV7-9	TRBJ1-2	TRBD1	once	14	TGTGCCAGCAGCTACCCCGGACAGGGTGATGGCTACACCTTC	CASSYPGQGDGYTF
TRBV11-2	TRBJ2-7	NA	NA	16	TGTGCCAGCAGCCCGTATATGATTGGCGGAAACTACGAGCAGTACTTC	CASSPYMIGGNYEQYF
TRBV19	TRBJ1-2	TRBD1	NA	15	TGTGCCAGTTCTCCTACCGGGACAGGGGGCTTAGGCTACACCTTC	CASSPTGTGGLGYTF
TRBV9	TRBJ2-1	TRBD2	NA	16	TGTGCCAGCAGCCCTAGAGCGGGGAGCTCCTACAATGAGCAGTTCTTC	CASSPRAGSSYNEQFF
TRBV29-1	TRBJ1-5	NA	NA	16	TGCAGCGATTGTGACCGGGACCCTTATAGCAATCAGCCCCAGCATTTT	CSDCDRDPYSNQPQHF
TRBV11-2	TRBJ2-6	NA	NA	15	TGTGCCAGCAGCTTACGAGCCTCTGGGGCCAACGTCCTGACTTTC	CASSLRASGANVLTF
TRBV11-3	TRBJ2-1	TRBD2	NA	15	TGTGCCAGCAGCTCAAGCGGGAGGGCCTACAATGAGCAGTTCTTC	CASSSSGRAYNEQFF
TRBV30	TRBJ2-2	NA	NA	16	TGTGCCTGGAGTGTACGTGGGGCCCCGAACACCGGGGAGCTGTTTTTT	CAWSVRGAPNTGELFF
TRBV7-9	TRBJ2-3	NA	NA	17	TGTGCCAGCAGCTTAGCCGCGGGGTCCCTCGCCACAGATACGCAGTATTTT	CASSLAAGSLATDTQYF
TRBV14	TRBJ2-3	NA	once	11	TGTGCCAGCAGGTGCACAGATACGCAGTATTTT	CASRCTDTQYF
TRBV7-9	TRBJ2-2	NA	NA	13	TGTGCCAGCAGCCCCCGACCATCCGGGGAGCTGTTTTTT	CASSPRPSGELFF
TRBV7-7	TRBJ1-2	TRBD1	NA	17	TGTGCTAGCAGCTTACCCTGGGACAGGCCGTCCTCCTATGGCTACACCTTC	CASSLPWDRPSSYGYTF
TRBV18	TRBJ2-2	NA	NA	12	TGTGCCAGCTCACCAACCAGGGGGGAGCTGTTTTTT	CASSPTRGELFF
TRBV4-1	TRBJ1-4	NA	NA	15	TGCGCCAGCAGTCGCGAGATGGGAGAAAATGAAAAACTGTTTTTT	CASSREMGENEKLFF
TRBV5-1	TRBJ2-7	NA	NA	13	TGCGCCAGCAGCCCTCATACAGGGTACGAGCAGTACTTC	CASSPHTGYEQYF
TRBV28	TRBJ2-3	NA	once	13	TGTGCCAGCACTCGGCCCGACGTCGGTACGCAGTATTTT	CASTRPDVGTQYF
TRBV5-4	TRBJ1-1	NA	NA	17	TGTGCCAGCAGCCCCCCTGCAGGTCAGTCTGTGAACACTGAAGCTTTCTTT	CASSPPAGQSVNTEAFF
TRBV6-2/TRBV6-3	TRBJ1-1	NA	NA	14	TGTGCCAGCAGTTTATGGGGGAAGAACACTGAAGCTTTCTTT	CASSLWGKNTEAFF
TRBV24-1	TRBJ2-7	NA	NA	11	TGTGCCACCAGTGTGGGCTACGAGCAGTACTTC	CATSVGYEQYF
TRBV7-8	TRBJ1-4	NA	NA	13	TGTGCCAGCAGTCGAGGAGGGAATGAAAAACTGTTTTTT	CASSRGGNEKLFF
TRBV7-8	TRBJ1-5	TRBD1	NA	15	TGTGCCAGCAGCCGCGACAGGGTGAGGAATCAGCCCCAGCATTTT	CASSRDRVRNQPQHF
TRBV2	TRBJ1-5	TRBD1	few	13	TGTGCCAGCAGGGGACAGGGGGATCAGCCCCAGCATTTT	CASRGQGDQPQHF
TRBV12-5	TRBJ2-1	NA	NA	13	TGTGCTAGTGCCCCCCCAACCTACAATGAGCAGTTCTTC	CASAPPTYNEQFF
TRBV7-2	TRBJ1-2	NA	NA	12	TGTGCCAGCAGCCCCTGGAGGGATGGCTACACCTTC	CASSPWRDGYTF
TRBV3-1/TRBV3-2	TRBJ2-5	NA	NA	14	TGTGCCAGCAGCCAAAGGGGGGGGGAAGAGACCCAGTACTTC	CASSQRGGEETQYF
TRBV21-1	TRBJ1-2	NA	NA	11	TGTGCCAGCAGCACCTCAAGGGCCCACATCTTC	CASSTSRAHIF
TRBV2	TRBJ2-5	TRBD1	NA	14	TGTGCCAGCAGGCAGGACAGGGGTAGGGAGACCCAGTACTTC	CASRQDRGRETQYF